Listed below are T cell receptor beta chains from one sample, sequenced in a study of blood T cell repertoires in COVID-19. Some clones are missing from TCRdb's copy, which holds only in-frame ones; the method was immunoSEQ multiplex PCR. The sample includes approximately 96,000 clones, over 75% seen only once; the top ten take about 10%. Sequenced: peripheral blood. The receptors were sampled from an elderly woman with acute or convalescent COVID-19. CDR3s include the opening cysteine and the closing phenylalanine or tryptophan. The order of the fields is J gene, D gene, V gene, clone size, CDR3 protein, CDR3 DNA. A D gene is named only where the DNA matches it firmly. Size tells how often a clone was seen (once, few, many) or the class of an expanded clone, and some rows leave it out.

TRBJ2-7 TRBD2 TRBV28 many CASSLAGGAYEQYF TGTGCCAGCAGTTTAGCGGGGGGAGCCTACGAGCAGTACTTC
TRBJ2-1 TRBD1 TRBV6-2/TRBV6-3 - CASSSGTGGGDEQFF TGTGCCAGCAGCTCCGGGACAGGGGGCGGCGATGAGCAGTTCTTC
TRBJ2-1 TRBD1 TRBV5-1 - CASNKGTGGSNEQFF TGCGCCAGCAACAAAGGGACAGGAGGATCCAATGAGCAGTTCTTC
TRBJ1-5 - TRBV19 few CASRRNRDGSNQPQHF TGTGCCAGTAGGCGCAACAGGGATGGAAGCAATCAGCCCCAGCATTTT
TRBJ1-3 - TRBV5-1 - CASSLEAASSGNTIYF TGCGCCAGCAGCTTGGAGGCGGCGAGCTCTGGAAACACCATATATTTT
TRBJ2-1 - TRBV6-5 - CASSSRTVGNEQFF TGTGCCAGCAGTTCAAGGACAGTGGGCAATGAGCAGTTCTTC
TRBJ1-2 TRBD1 TRBV19 - CASSIFLSRQGTNYGYTF TGTGCCAGTAGTATCTTCTTGTCCAGACAGGGTACTAACTATGGCTACACCTTC
TRBJ1-5 - TRBV6-2/TRBV6-3 - CASSNPTGNGNQPQHF TGTGCCAGCAGTAACCCCACAGGGAATGGCAATCAGCCCCAGCATTTT
TRBJ2-5 - TRBV19 - CASSIRTEPQETQYF TGTGCCAGTAGTATAAGGACAGAACCTCAAGAGACCCAGTACTTC
TRBJ1-1 - TRBV9 once CASSVEGGEDTEAFF TGTGCCAGCAGCGTAGAGGGAGGGGAGGACACTGAAGCTTTCTTT
TRBJ2-1 TRBD1 TRBV7-8 - CASSQGQGLINEQFF TGTGCCAGCAGCCAGGGACAGGGATTGATCAATGAGCAGTTCTTC
TRBJ1-6 - TRBV2 - CASGAYGAGSPLHF TGTGCCAGCGGGGCGTATGGGGCCGGTTCACCCCTCCACTTT
TRBJ1-2 TRBD1 TRBV7-2 - CASSQGWGQGARNYGYTF TGTGCCAGCAGCCAAGGATGGGGACAGGGGGCGCGTAACTATGGCTACACCTTC
TRBJ2-1 - TRBV11-2 - CASSPGSGSSYNEQFF TGTGCCAGCAGCCCCGGCAGCGGCAGCTCCTACAATGAGCAGTTCTTC
TRBJ1-3 - TRBV7-9 few CASSLGAGRSGNTIYF TGTGCCAGCAGCTTAGGCGCGGGTCGCTCTGGAAACACCATATATTTT
TRBJ2-5 - TRBV20-1 - CSAGGATQYF TGCAGTGCCGGCGGGGCGACCCAGTACTTC
TRBJ2-5 - TRBV4-1 - CASSQDGWAQETQYF TGCGCCAGCAGCCAAGATGGGTGGGCTCAAGAGACCCAGTACTTC
TRBJ1-1 TRBD1 TRBV5-5 once CASKLGGQETEAFF TGTGCCAGCAAGCTTGGAGGACAGGAGACTGAAGCTTTCTTT
TRBJ1-1 - TRBV4-3 - CASSQDLLFRGSDTEAFF TGCGCCAGCAGCCAAGATTTATTATTTCGGGGAAGTGACACTGAAGCTTTCTTT